Listed here are 30 T cell receptor beta chains from one sample, sequenced in a study of control samples from healthy donors and cancer patients. Profiled with immunoSEQ multiplex PCR; TCRdb holds only in-frame clones, not every one. The sample records about 82,000 clones, 85% to 95% being singletons. Sequencing was performed on blood. These TCRs come from a young woman in good health.

The rearrangement joins TRBV5-4 to TRBJ2-1; D not certain. The V gene's germline CDR1 is SGHNT and CDR2 YYREEE (reference sequence). This CDR3 comprises 16 residues. V lost 1 base and J lost 4, with 15 bases in between. The CDR3 region has the DNA TGTGCCAGCAGCTTGACGGAACCCTGGCCTTACAATGAGCAGTTCTTC. Translation gives CASSLTEPWPYNEQFF.

This clone showed up just a few times. The CDR3 spells CASSLPLLTVNYEQYF. DNA for the CDR3: TGTGCCAGCAGTCTCCCCCTATTGACAGTTAACTACGAGCAGTACTTC. V gene TRBV4-2 combines with J gene TRBJ2-7; possible D gene TRBD1, 5 bases. The CDR3 contains 16 residues. V gave up 6 bases and J gave up 3 bases, with 21 bases separating them. CDR1 LGHNA and CDR2 YNFKEQ come from the germline V gene.

The rearrangement uses TRBV28 and TRBJ2-7, with D hard to call. Per germline, CDR1 MDHEN and CDR2 SYDVKM. Trimming removed 5 bases at V and 4 bases at J, with 15 bases between. The CDR3 sequence is 14 residues long. Written as DNA, the CDR3 is TGTGCCAGCAGTGACGCTGGACGTAAGTACGAGCAGTACTTC. Translated: CASSDAGRKYEQYF.

This sequence joins TRBV2 and TRBJ2-3; no definite D call. The V end lost 6 bases, the J end lost 0 bases, and 19 bases lay between the germline ends. This CDR3 is 17 amino acids long. The germline CDR1 and CDR2 sequences are SNHLY and FYNNEI. The CDR3 here is CASRVIGPIPSTDTQYF. DNA for the CDR3: TGTGCCAGCAGGGTAATTGGACCAATCCCTAGCACAGATACGCAGTATTTT.

The chain recombines TRBV6-1 with TRBJ1-2; no firm D call. The CDR3 is made up of 12 amino acids. The germline gives CDR1 MNHNS, CDR2 SASEGT. Trimming took off 2 bases at V and 5 bases at J, with 6 bases between the two ends. The CDR3 region is CASSEPVYGYTF. CDR3 in DNA: TGTGCCAGCAGTGAACCGGTATATGGCTACACCTTC.

V and J are TRBV28 and TRBJ2-7; TRBD2 matches at 13 bases. Germline CDR1 and CDR2: MDHEN and SYDVKM. CDR3 length: 15 residues. Losses at the gene ends were 6 bases for V and 6 bases for J; bases not matched to a gene: 8. The chain's CDR3 is CASSPGTSGAREQYF. DNA for the CDR3: TGTGCCAGCAGCCCAGGGACTAGCGGGGCTCGCGAGCAGTACTTC.

The V gene is TRBV6-1, the J gene TRBJ1-6, with D tentatively TRBD1 (5 bases). V was trimmed by 3 bases and J by 9 bases, leaving 15 bases between them. The germline V gene has CDR1 MNHNS and CDR2 SASEGT. The CDR3 consists of 15 residues. CDR3 loop: CASSEWGSSASPLHF. In DNA form, the CDR3 reads TGTGCCAGCAGTGAGTGGGGCAGTAGCGCTTCACCCCTCCACTTT.

This chain uses TRBV7-6 with TRBJ2-1; 13 nucleotides agree with TRBD2. Germline V CDR1 and CDR2: SGHVS, FNYEAQ. This CDR3 is 18 amino acids long. V lost 5 bases and J lost 2; bases outside the gene matches: 9. DNA of the CDR3: TGTGCCAGCAGCCCGCCTAAAACTAGCGGGAGGGCCTACAATGAGCAGTTCTTC. Its translation: CASSPPKTSGRAYNEQFF.

The V call is TRBV6-2 or TRBV6-3, the J call TRBJ1-1, with D maybe TRBD1 (5 bases). CDR3 length: 17 residues. V was clipped by 3 bases and J by 2 bases, with 19 bases between them. The germline V gene encodes CDR1 MNHEY and CDR2 SVGEGT. CDR3 DNA sequence: TGTGCCAGCAGTTATAATCACGTGGGGGAAGGTAACACTGAAGCTTTCTTT. This encodes CASSYNHVGEGNTEAFF.

CDR3 coding DNA: TGTGCCAGCAGCCAACTACAGGGAAACTATGGCTACACCTTC. Translation: CASSQLQGNYGYTF. The chain combines TRBV3-1 (or the pseudogene TRBV3-2) with TRBJ1-2, with D possibly matching TRBD1 (6 bases). CDR1 and CDR2 from the germline V gene are LGHDT and YNNKEL (reference sequence). This CDR3 region has 14 residues. Trimming took off 2 bases at V and 2 bases at J, with 9 bases between the two ends.

V usage is TRBV5-4 and J usage is TRBJ2-2, with TRBD1 identical over 8 bases. The CDR3 runs to 14 residues. V was pared by 0 bases and J by 6 bases, with 1 base of the junction left unmatched. Looked up from germline, CDR1 is SGHNT and CDR2 is YYREEE (reference sequence). This CDR3 reads CASSLVDRAGELFF. As DNA, the CDR3 is TGTGCCAGCAGCTTGGTGGACAGGGCCGGGGAGCTGTTTTTT.

This rearrangement joins TRBV18 to TRBJ2-1; no clear D gene. The V gene lost 4 bases and the J gene lost 7 bases, with 20 bases spanning the gap. The CDR3 runs 16 residues. CDR1 is KGHSH and CDR2 is LQKENI in the germline V gene. CDR3 loop: CASSLAALRPRNEQFF. The CDR3, as DNA: TGTGCCAGCTCACTGGCCGCGCTCCGCCCTAGGAATGAGCAGTTCTTC.

This chain connects TRBV7-8 to TRBJ2-7; D may be TRBD1 or TRBD2 (5 bases each). There are 17 residues in the CDR3. CDR1 and CDR2 (germline): SGHVS, FQNEAQ. Trimming pared 1 base from V and 4 bases from J, leaving 20 bases between. This CDR3 is CASSLGGRGDVSYEQYF. CDR3 sequence (DNA): TGTGCCAGCAGCTTAGGCGGAAGAGGGGACGTATCTTACGAGCAGTACTTC. The full variable domain, completed using reference TRBV7-8 and TRBJ2-7, is GAGVSQSPRYKVAKRGQDVALRCDPISGHVSLFWYQQALGQGPEFLTYFQNEAQLDKSGLPSDRFFAERPEGSVSTLKIQRTQQEDSAVYLCASSLGGRGDVSYEQYFGPGTRLTVT.

This rearrangement joins TRBV7-3 to TRBJ2-3; TRBD2 matches at 7 bases. This CDR3 is built from 16 residues. The trim removed 5 bases at V and 2 bases at J, leaving 10 bases unmatched. The germline gives CDR1 SGHTA, CDR2 FQGTGA. In nucleotides, the CDR3 is TGTGCCAGCAGCACCCACGCGACTAGCCACACAGATACGCAGTATTTT. Its protein product is CASSTHATSHTDTQYF.

The genes are TRBV28 and TRBJ2-1; TRBD2 aligns across 12 bases. CDR3 length: 17 residues. V lost 4 bases and J lost 3; bases outside the gene matches: 7. Looked up from germline, CDR1 is MDHEN and CDR2 is SYDVKM. The CDR3, as DNA: TGTGCCAGCAGTTATGGGGGGGGACTAGCGGGCTACAATGAGCAGTTCTTC. Its translation: CASSYGGGLAGYNEQFF.

The chain has TRBV27 and TRBJ1-3; perhaps TRBD1 as D (5 bases). CDR1 is MNHEY, CDR2 SMNVEV, per germline (reference sequence). The CDR3 loop spans 14 amino acids. Trimming shortened V by 6 bases and J by 0 bases, and 9 bases separated the two germline ends. In DNA form, the CDR3 reads TGTGCCAGCAGCGACAGTACCTCTGGAAACACCATATATTTT. It yields the protein CASSDSTSGNTIYF.

The genes are TRBV19 and TRBJ1-2; D gene unclear. Germline values: CDR1 LNHDA, CDR2 SQIVND (reference sequence). V dropped 6 bases and J dropped 4 bases, with 12 bases sitting between them. CDR3 length: 13 residues. The CDR3 spells CASSPTWGYGYTF. The CDR3 DNA reads TGTGCCAGTAGCCCTACCTGGGGCTATGGCTACACCTTC.

The rearrangement uses TRBV5-5 and TRBJ2-1, with a tentative D call TRBD2 (6 bases). The CDR3 length is 16 residues. V lost 4 bases and J 0 bases, leaving 14 bases between the germline ends. The V gene's germline CDR1 is SGHKS and CDR2 YYEKEE (reference sequence). CDR3 nucleotides: TGTGCCAGCAGCATTACTAGCCCTCTCTCCTACAATGAGCAGTTCTTC. Encoded protein: CASSITSPLSYNEQFF. Full variable domain (remainder filled in from reference TRBV5-5 and TRBJ2-1): DAGVTQSPTHLIKTRGQQVTLRCSPISGHKSVSWYQQVLGQGPQFIFQYYEKEERGRGNFPDRFSARQFPNYSSELNVNALLLGDSALYLCASSITSPLSYNEQFFGPGTRLTVL.

The chain couples TRBV27 to TRBJ2-2; no definite D call. This CDR3 has 12 amino acids. CDR1 is MNHEY and CDR2 is SMNVEV in the germline V gene (reference sequence). V lost 5 bases to trimming and J lost 8 bases, with 9 bases between them. The CDR3 nucleotides are TGTGCCAGCAGTCCGAACGGAGGGGAGCTGTTTTTT. Translated, it gives CASSPNGGELFF.

V is TRBV12-3 or TRBV12-4 and J is TRBJ1-1; 9 bases fit TRBD1. The CDR3 consists of 13 residues. Trimming took 6 bases from V and 7 from J; bases not matched to a gene: 6. The CDR3 region is CASRTGTGREAFF. CDR3 coding DNA: TGTGCCAGCAGGACCGGGACAGGGCGTGAAGCTTTCTTT.

Remarks on this clone: The same CDR3 is also encoded by other DNA sequences in this sample. V is TRBV28 and J is TRBJ2-7; 9 nucleotides line up with TRBD1. From germline, CDR1 is MDHEN and CDR2 SYDVKM. This CDR3 region has 15 residues. V lost 5 bases and J lost 2; bases outside the gene matches: 7. CDR3 sequence reads: CASSPPGTGTYEQYF. The CDR3 DNA follows: TGTGCCAGCAGTCCGCCCGGGACAGGGACCTACGAGCAGTACTTC.

The chain couples TRBV11-3 to TRBJ2-7; maybe TRBD2 (6 bases). V was cut by 5 bases and J by 2 bases, with 19 bases left in between. Germline CDR1 reads SGHNT; CDR2 reads YENEEA. The CDR3 sequence is 16 residues long. In DNA, the CDR3 is TGTGCCAGCAGCCACGGGAGCGGGCCCGAGCCCTACGAGCAGTACTTC. This sequence encodes CASSHGSGPEPYEQYF.

The V gene is TRBV10-3, the J gene TRBJ1-1, with 8 positions matching TRBD1. J gave up 3 bases and V 6 bases, and 9 bases lay outside the gene matches. This CDR3 has 15 amino acids. From germline, CDR1 is ENHRY and CDR2 SYGVKD. CDR3 nucleotides: TGTGCCATCAGAGACGACAGGGGATGGGACACTGAAGCTTTCTTT. The encoded protein is CAIRDDRGWDTEAFF.

The chain uses TRBV6-5 and TRBJ2-3; 8 bases are shared with TRBD2. This CDR3 has 15 residues. The ends lost 4 bases at V and 0 bases at J; junction bases unmatched: 3. In germline, CDR1 is MNHEY, CDR2 SVGAGI. CDR3 in DNA: TGTGCCAGCAGTTTACTAGCGGTGAGCACAGATACGCAGTATTTT. Its protein is CASSLLAVSTDTQYF.

J is TRBJ2-1 and V is TRBV18; D is possibly TRBD2 (5 bases). Germline V CDR1 and CDR2: KGHSH, LQKENI. The CDR3 sequence is 15 residues long. The V gene lost 0 bases and the J gene lost 6 bases, with 12 bases spanning the gap. The CDR3 nucleotides read TGTGCCAGCTCACCACCGGAAAGGGCGGGCAATGAGCAGTTCTTC. It specifies CASSPPERAGNEQFF.

This clone is a singleton in its sample. The chain has TRBV10-3 and TRBJ1-2; D perhaps matches TRBD1 (5 bases). The V gene lost 4 bases and the J gene lost 1 base, with 13 bases spanning the gap. The CDR3 has 15 residues. Per the germline V gene, CDR1 is ENHRY and CDR2 is SYGVKD. CDR3 nucleotide sequence: TGTGCCATCAGTGTCTCCGGGACGGATAACTATGGCTACACCTTC. Its protein is CAISVSGTDNYGYTF.

This clone was seen a handful of times. The V gene is TRBV6-5, the J gene TRBJ1-5, with D possibly TRBD1 on 5 matching bases. V dropped 2 bases and J dropped 2 bases, with 13 bases sitting between them. CDR1 is MNHEY and CDR2 is SVGAGI in the germline V gene. The CDR3 extends over 16 amino acids. The CDR3 protein is CASSYGRGVGNQPQHF. Here the CDR3 DNA reads TGTGCCAGCAGTTACGGGAGGGGAGTCGGCAATCAGCCCCAGCATTTT.

For the CDR3, the DNA is TGTGCCAGCAACAAAGGACGAACGGATCAGCCCCAGCATTTT. Translating it yields CASNKGRTDQPQHF. The V call is TRBV6-6, the J call TRBJ1-5, with D uncertain. V gave up 7 bases and J gave up 5 bases, with 15 bases separating them. Per the germline V gene, CDR1 is MNHNY and CDR2 is SVGAGI (reference sequence). The CDR3 totals 14 residues.

The chain carries TRBV5-1 and TRBJ2-2; the D gene is possibly TRBD2 (5 bases). V lost 0 bases to trimming and J lost 1 base, with 10 bases between them. From germline, CDR1 is SGHRS and CDR2 YFSETQ. This CDR3 has 16 amino acids. The chain's CDR3 is CASSLDVAGNTGELFF. In DNA, the CDR3 is TGCGCCAGCAGCTTGGATGTCGCGGGGAACACCGGGGAGCTGTTTTTT.

The rearrangement uses TRBV5-1 and TRBJ1-4; D possibly corresponds to TRBD1 (5 bases). The CDR3 is made up of 15 amino acids. Germline V gene sequence: CDR1 SGHRS, CDR2 YFSETQ. V lost 0 bases and J lost 5, with 11 bases in between. The DNA for the CDR3 is TGCGCCAGCAGCTTGGGGGCAGGGAAGAATGAAAAACTGTTTTTT. Translated: CASSLGAGKNEKLFF.